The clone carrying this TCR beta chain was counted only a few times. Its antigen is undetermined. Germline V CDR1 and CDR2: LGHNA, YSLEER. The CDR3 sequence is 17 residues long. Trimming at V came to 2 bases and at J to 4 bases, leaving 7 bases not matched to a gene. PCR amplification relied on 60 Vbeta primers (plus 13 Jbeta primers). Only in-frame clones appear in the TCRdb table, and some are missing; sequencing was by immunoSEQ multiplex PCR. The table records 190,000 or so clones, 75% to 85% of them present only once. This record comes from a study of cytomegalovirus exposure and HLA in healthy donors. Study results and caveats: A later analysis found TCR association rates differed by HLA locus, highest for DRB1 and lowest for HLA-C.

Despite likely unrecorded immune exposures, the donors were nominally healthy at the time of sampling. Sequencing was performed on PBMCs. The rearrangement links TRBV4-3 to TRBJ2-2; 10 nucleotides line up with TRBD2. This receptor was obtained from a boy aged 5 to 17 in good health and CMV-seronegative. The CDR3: CASSQLLAGALTGELFF. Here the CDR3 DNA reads TGCGCCAGCAGCCAACTCCTAGCGGGAGCCCTCACCGGGGAGCTGTTTTTT.